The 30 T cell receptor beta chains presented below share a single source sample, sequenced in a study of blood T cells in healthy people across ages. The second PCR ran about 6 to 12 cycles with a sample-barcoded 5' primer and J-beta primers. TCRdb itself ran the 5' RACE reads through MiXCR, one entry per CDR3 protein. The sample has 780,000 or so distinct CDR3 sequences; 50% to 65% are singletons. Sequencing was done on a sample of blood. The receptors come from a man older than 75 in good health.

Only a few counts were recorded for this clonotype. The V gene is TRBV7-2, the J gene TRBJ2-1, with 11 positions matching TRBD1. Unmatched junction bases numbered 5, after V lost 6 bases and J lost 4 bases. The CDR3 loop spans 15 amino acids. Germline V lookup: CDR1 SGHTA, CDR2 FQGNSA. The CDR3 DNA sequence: TGTGCCAGCAGACCCGGGACAGGGGGTTACAATGAGCAGTTCTTC. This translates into CASRPGTGGYNEQFF.

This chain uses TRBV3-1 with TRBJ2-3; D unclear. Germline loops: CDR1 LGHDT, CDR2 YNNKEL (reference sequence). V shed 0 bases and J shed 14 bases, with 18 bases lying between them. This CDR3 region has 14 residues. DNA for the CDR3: TGTGCCAGCAGCCAAGATAACGGTGTGAAGAACGCGTATTTT. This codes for CASSQDNGVKNAYF.

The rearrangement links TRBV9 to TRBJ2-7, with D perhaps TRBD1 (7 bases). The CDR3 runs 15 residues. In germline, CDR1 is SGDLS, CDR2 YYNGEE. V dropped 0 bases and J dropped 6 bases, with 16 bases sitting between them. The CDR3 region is CASSVEWGTAGEQYF. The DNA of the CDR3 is TGTGCCAGCAGCGTAGAGTGGGGGACAGCGGGCGAGCAGTACTTC.

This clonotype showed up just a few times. The CDR3, as DNA: TGTGCCAGCAGCGCCCAAGGGGGGGGAGGAGATACGCAGTATTTT. Its translation is CASSAQGGGGDTQYF. V and J are TRBV9 and TRBJ2-3; tentative D call: TRBD2 (7 bases). V was clipped by 3 bases and J by 5 bases, with 16 bases between them. The CDR3 is 15 residues long. Per the germline V gene, CDR1 is SGDLS and CDR2 is YYNGEE.

The CDR3 here is CAITRTSGRANEQFF. As DNA, the CDR3 is TGTGCCATCACTCGGACTAGCGGGAGGGCAAATGAGCAGTTCTTC. The rearrangement uses TRBV10-3 and TRBJ2-1; 15 bases align to TRBD2. In germline, CDR1 is ENHRY, CDR2 SYGVKD. The CDR3 spans 15 residues. J lost 7 bases, V lost 7 bases, and 5 bases had no gene match.

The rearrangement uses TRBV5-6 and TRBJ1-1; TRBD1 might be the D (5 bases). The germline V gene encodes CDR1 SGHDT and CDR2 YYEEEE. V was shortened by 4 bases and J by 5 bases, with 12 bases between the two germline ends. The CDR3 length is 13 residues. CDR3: CASSPVRGTEAFF. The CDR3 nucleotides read TGTGCCAGCAGCCCCGTCCGGGGGACTGAAGCTTTCTTT.

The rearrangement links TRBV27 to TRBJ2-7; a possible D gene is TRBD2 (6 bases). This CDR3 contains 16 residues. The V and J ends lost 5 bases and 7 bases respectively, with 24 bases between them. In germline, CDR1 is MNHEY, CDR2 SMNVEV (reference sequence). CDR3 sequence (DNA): TGTGCCAGCAGTCTACGTGTTATGGGGGGAAGTAATGAGCAGTACTTC. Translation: CASSLRVMGGSNEQYF.

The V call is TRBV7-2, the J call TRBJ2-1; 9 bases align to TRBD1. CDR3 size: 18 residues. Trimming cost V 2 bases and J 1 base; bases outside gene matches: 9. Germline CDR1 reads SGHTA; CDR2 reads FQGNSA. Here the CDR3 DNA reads TGTGCCAGCAGCTTACCCAAAACAGGGACAGGGTCCTACAATGAGCAGTTCTTC. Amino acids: CASSLPKTGTGSYNEQFF.

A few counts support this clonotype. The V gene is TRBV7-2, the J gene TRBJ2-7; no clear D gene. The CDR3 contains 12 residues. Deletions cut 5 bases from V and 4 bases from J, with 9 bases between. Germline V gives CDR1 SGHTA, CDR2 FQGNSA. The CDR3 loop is CASSPDRYEQYF. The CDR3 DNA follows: TGTGCCAGCAGCCCCGACCGGTACGAGCAGTACTTC.

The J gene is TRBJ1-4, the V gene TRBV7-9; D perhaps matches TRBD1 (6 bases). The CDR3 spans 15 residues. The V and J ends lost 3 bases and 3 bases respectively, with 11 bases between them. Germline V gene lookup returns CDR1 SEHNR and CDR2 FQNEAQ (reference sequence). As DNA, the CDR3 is TGTGCCAGCAGCTTTCAGGGGTTGGCTAATGAAAAACTGTTTTTT. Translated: CASSFQGLANEKLFF.

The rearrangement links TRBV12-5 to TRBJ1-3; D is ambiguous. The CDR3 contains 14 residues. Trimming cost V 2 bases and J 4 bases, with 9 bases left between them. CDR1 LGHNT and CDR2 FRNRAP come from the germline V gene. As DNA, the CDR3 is TGTGCTAGTGGTTTGAGCAGTCAAGGAAACACCATATATTTT. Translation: CASGLSSQGNTIYF.

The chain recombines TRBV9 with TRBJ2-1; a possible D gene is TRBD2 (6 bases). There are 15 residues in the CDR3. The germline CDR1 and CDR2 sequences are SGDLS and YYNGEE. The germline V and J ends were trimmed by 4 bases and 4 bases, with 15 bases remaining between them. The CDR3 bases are TGTGCCAGCAGCCCCGGACTGGGAGGTTACAATGAGCAGTTCTTC. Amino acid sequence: CASSPGLGGYNEQFF.

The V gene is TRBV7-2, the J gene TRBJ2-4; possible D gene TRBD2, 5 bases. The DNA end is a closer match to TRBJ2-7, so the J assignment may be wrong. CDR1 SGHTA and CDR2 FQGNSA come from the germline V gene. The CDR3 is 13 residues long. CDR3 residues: CASSSRGGHEQYF. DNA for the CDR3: TGTGCCAGCAGCTCACGTGGAGGCCACGAGCAGTACTTC.

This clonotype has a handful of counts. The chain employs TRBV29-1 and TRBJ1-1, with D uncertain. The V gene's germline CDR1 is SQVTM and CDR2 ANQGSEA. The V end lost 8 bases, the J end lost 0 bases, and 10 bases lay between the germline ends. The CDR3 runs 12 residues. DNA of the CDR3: TGCAGCTTCATGCCGCTGAACACTGAAGCTTTCTTT. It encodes CSFMPLNTEAFF.

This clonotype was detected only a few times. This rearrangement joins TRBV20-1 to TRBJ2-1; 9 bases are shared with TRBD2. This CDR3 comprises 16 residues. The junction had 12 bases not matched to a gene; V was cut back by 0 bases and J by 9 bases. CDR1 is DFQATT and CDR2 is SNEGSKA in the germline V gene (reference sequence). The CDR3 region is CSARDLLAGGPGEQFF. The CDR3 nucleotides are TGCAGTGCTAGAGATCTTCTGGCGGGAGGGCCTGGTGAGCAGTTCTTC.

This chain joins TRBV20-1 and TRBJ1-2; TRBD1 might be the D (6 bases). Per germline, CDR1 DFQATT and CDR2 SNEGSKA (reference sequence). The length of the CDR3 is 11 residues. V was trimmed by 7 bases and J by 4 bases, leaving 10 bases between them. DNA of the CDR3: TGCAGTGGAAAGGGGGTCTATGGCTACACCTTC. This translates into CSGKGVYGYTF.

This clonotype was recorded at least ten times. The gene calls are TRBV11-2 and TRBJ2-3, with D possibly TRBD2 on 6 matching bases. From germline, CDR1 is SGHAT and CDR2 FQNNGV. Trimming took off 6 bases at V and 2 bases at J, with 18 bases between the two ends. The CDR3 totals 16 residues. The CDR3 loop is CASRPLGGASTDTQYF. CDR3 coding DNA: TGTGCCAGCAGACCCCTGGGGGGAGCGTCCACAGATACGCAGTATTTT.

CDR3 sequence (DNA): TGTGCCAGCCAAGAGGACAGGATTAATTCACCCCTCCACTTT. This encodes CASQEDRINSPLHF. The chain carries TRBV27 and TRBJ1-6, with 7 bases fitting TRBD1. This CDR3 comprises 14 residues. The germline CDR1 and CDR2 sequences are MNHEY and SMNVEV (reference sequence). The V gene end was trimmed by 8 bases and the J gene end by 6 bases; junction bases not matched to a gene: 7.

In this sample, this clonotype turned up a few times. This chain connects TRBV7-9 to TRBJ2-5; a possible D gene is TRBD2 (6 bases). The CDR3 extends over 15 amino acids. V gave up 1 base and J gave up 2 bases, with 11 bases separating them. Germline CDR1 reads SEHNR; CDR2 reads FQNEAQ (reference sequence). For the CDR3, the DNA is TGTGCCAGCAGCTTAGGGCCAGGGACTCAAGAGACCCAGTACTTC. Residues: CASSLGPGTQETQYF.

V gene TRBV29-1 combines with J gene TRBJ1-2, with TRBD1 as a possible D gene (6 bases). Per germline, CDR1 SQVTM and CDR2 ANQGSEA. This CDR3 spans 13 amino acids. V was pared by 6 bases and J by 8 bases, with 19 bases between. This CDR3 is CSVLKEGGKGYTF. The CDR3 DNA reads TGCAGCGTGTTGAAGGAAGGGGGAAAAGGCTACACCTTC.

CDR3 residues: CASSLSGNIYEQYF. The CDR3 nucleotides are TGTGCCAGCAGTTTGAGCGGGAACATCTACGAGCAGTACTTC. This chain uses TRBV28 with TRBJ2-7, with TRBD2 matching 7 bases. This CDR3 region has 14 residues. V was clipped by 3 bases and J by 3 bases; unmatched bases: 5. The V gene's germline CDR1 is MDHEN and CDR2 SYDVKM.

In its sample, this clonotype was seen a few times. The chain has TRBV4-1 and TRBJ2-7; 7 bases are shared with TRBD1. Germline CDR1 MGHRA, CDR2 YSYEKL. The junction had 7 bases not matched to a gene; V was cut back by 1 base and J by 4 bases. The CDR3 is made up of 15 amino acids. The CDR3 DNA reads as TGCGCCAGCAGCCAAGTATACAGACAGGGATACGAGCAGTACTTC. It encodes CASSQVYRQGYEQYF.

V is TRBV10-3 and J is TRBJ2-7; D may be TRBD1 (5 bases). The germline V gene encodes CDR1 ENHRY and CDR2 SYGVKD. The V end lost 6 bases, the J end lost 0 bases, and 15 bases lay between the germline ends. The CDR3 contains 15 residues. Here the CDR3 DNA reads TGTGCCATCAGCCCAAGACAGATTGGCTCCTACGAGCAGTACTTC. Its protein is CAISPRQIGSYEQYF.

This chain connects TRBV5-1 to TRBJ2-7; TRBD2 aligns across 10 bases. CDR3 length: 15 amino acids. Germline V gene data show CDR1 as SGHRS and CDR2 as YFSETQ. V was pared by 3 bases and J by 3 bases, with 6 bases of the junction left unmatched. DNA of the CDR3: TGCGCCAGCAGCTCATCCGGGACTAGCGTCTACGAGCAGTACTTC. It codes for CASSSSGTSVYEQYF.

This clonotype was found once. This chain's CDR3 is CSAKDDPSGEKLFF. For the CDR3, the DNA is TGCAGTGCCAAGGACGACCCTTCGGGAGAAAAACTGTTTTTT. The V gene is TRBV20-1, the J gene TRBJ1-4; D uncertain. Per germline, CDR1 DFQATT and CDR2 SNEGSKA (reference sequence). The CDR3 sequence is 14 residues long. Trimming removed 6 bases from V and 8 bases from J, with 19 bases in between.

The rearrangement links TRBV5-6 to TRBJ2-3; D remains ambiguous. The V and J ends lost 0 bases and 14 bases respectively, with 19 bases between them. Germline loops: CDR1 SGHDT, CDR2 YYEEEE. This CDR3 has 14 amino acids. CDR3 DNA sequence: TGTGCCAGCAGCTTGGATCTAGATGGCAGATACGCGTATTTT. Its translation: CASSLDLDGRYAYF.

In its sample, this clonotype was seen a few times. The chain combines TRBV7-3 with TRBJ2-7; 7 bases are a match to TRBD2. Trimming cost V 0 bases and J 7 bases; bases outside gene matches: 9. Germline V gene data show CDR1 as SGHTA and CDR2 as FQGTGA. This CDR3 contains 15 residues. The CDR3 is CASSLTAGTPKEQYF. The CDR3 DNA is TGTGCCAGCAGCTTAACAGCGGGGACCCCAAAGGAGCAGTACTTC. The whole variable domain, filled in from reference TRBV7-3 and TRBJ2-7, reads GAGVSQTPSNKVTEKGKYVELRCDPISGHTALYWYRQSLGQGPEFLIYFQGTGAADDSGLPNDRFFAVRPEGSVSTLKIQRTERGDSAVYLCASSLTAGTPKEQYFGPGTRLTVT.

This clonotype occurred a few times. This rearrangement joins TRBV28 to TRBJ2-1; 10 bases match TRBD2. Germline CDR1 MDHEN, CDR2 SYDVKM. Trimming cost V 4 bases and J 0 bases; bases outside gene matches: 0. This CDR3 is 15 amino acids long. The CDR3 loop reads CASSSSGGSYNEQFF. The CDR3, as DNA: TGTGCCAGCAGTTCTAGCGGGGGCTCCTACAATGAGCAGTTCTTC.

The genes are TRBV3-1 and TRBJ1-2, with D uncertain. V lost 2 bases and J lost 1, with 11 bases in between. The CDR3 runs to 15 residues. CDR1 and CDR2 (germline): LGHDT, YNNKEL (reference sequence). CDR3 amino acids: CASSQYFKLNYGYTF. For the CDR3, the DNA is TGTGCCAGCAGCCAATACTTCAAGCTTAACTATGGCTACACCTTC.

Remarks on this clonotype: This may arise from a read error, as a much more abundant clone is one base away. The DNA for the CDR3 is TGCAGCGCCGCAGAGTCCCCCTACGAGCAGTACTTC. Translation: CSAAESPYEQYF. The chain couples TRBV29-1 to TRBJ2-5; D gene uncertain. Gene TRBJ2-7 matches the end of the DNA better, so the J call may be wrong. The CDR3 length is 12 residues. Germline-derived CDR1 and CDR2 are SQVTM and ANQGSEA.